This TCR beta chain was retrieved from a study of blood T cell repertoires in COVID-19. This clone ranks as large. With 5 bases clipped from V and 10 bases from J, the junction kept 15 bases outside the gene matches. Germline lookup yields CDR1 SGHDT and CDR2 YYEEEE. This CDR3 contains 15 residues. Measured with immunoSEQ multiplex PCR; TCRdb has only the in-frame clones, and not every one. The sample has some 250,000 clones, roughly 87% seen once. Input material: peripheral blood. The receptor was derived from a man aged 60 to 69 who had recovered from COVID-19. The V gene is TRBV5-6, the J gene TRBJ1-1; 9 bases align to TRBD1. CDR3 sequence reads: CASSWDRELFRAAFF. In nucleotides, the CDR3 is TGTGCCAGCAGTTGGGACAGGGAGTTATTTCGGGCAGCTTTCTTT.